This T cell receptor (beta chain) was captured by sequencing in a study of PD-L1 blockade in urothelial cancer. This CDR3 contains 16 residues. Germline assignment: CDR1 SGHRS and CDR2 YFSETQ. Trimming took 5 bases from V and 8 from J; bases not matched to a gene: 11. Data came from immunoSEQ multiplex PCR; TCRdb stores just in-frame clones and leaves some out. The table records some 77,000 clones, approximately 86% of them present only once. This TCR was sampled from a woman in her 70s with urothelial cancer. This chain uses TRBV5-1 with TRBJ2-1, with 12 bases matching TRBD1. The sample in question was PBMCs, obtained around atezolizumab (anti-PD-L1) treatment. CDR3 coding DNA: TGCGCCAGCAGGGAACACGGGACAGGGGGCATCGATGAGCAGTTCTTC. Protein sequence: CASREHGTGGIDEQFF.